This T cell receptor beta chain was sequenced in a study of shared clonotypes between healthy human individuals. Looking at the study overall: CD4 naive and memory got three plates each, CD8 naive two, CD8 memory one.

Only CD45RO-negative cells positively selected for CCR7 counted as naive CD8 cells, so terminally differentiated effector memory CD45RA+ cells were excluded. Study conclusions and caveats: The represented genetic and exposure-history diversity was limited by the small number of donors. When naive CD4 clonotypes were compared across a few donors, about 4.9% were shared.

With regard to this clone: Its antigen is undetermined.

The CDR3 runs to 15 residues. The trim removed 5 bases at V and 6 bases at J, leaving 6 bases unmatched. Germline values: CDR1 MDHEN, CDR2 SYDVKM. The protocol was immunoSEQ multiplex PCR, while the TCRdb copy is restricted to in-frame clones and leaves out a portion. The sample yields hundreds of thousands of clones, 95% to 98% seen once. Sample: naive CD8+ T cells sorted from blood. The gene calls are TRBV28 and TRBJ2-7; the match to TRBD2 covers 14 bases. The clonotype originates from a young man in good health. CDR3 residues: CASSALGLAGVEQYF. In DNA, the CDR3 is TGTGCCAGCAGTGCCCTGGGACTAGCGGGAGTCGAGCAGTACTTC. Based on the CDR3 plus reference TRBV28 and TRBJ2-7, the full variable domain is DVKVTQSSRYLVKRTGEKVFLECVQDMDHENMFWYRQDPGLGLRLIYFSYDVKMKEKGDIPEGYSVSREKKERFSLILESASTNQTSMYLCASSALGLAGVEQYFGPGTRLTVT.